This T cell receptor (beta chain) was found in a study of technical replicates of blood from four donors. CDR1 SGHNT and CDR2 YENEEA come from the germline V gene. The length of the CDR3 is 16 residues. With 1 base removed from V and 7 bases from J, the gap between germline ends came to 16 bases. Profiled with immunoSEQ multiplex PCR; TCRdb holds only in-frame clones, not every one. The sample carries under 20,000 clones, around 86% recorded once. Source material: PBMCs. The sequence came from a human donor in good health. This chain connects TRBV11-3 to TRBJ2-2, with D uncertain. The CDR3 region has the DNA TGTGCCAGCAGCTTAGCAGGCAGCTCCGGCGTCGGGGAGCTGTTTTTT. This gives the protein CASSLAGSSGVGELFF. Supplemented by reference TRBV11-3 and TRBJ2-2, the full variable domain reads EAGVVQSPRYKIIEKKQPVAFWCNPISGHNTLYWYLQNLGQGPELLIRYENEEAVDDSQLPKDRFSAERLKGVDSTLKIQPAELGDSAVYLCASSLAGSSGVGELFFGEGSRLTVL.